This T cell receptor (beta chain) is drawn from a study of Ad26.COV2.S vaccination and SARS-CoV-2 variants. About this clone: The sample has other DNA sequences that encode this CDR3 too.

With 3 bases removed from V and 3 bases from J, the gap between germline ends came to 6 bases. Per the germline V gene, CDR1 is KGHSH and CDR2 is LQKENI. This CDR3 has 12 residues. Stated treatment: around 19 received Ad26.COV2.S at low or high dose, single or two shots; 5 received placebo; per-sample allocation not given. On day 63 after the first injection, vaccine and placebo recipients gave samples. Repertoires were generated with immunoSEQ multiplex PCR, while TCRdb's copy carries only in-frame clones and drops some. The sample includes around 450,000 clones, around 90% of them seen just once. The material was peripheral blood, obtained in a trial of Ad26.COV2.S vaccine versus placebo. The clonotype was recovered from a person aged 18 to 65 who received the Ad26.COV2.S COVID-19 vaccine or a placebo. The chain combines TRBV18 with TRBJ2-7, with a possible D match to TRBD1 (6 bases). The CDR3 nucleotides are TGTGCCAGCTCACCGGACAGCTACGAGCAGTACTTC. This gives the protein CASSPDSYEQYF.